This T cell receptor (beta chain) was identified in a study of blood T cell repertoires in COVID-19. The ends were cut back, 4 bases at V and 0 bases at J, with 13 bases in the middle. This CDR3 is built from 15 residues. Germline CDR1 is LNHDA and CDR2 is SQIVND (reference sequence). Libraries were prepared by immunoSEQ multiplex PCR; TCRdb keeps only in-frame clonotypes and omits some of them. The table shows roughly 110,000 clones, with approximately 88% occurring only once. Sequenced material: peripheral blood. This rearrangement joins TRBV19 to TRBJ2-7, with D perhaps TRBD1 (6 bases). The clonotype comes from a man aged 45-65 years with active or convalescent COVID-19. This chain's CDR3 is CASSRTGTTSYEQYF. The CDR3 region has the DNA TGTGCCAGTAGTAGAACCGGGACAACCTCCTACGAGCAGTACTTC. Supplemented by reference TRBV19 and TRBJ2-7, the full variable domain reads DGGITQSPKYLFRKEGQNVTLSCEQNLNHDAMYWYRQDPGQGLRLIYYSQIVNDFQKGDIAEGYSVSREKKESFPLTVTSAQKNPTAFYLCASSRTGTTSYEQYFGPGTRLTVT.